This record concerns one T cell receptor beta chain sequence. Base qualities are not recorded, but no much larger clone differs from it by a single base. This sample is drawn from a study of T cells in tuberculosis (dated by TCRdb to the late 2010s). For the wider study: The study combined CD1B tetramers and high-throughput TCR immunosequencing to characterize T cells specific for the mycobacterial lipid antigen glucose monomycolate (GMM). Points the paper makes about the study in general: T cells binding the CD1B-GMM tetramer with low affinity may have been missed by the stringent sort gate.

After being thawed and rested overnight, PBMC were stained with GMM-loaded CD1B tetramer, a Live/Dead dye and anti-CD3, and were then sorted on a FACS Aria II. CD1B tetramers were loaded with C32 glucose monomycolate purified from Rhodococcus equi. Before cryopreservation, the PBMC used for tetramer sorting had been depleted of CD14-expressing monocytes for a separate study. From each donor, approximately 100,000 tetramer-negative cells were sorted and analyzed together with the tetramer-positive cells. GMM-loaded CD1B tetramers were used to sort antigen-specific T cells from several healthy South African adults. From a lookup of the germline V gene, CDR1 and CDR2 are LGHNA and YSLEER. A distance of 21 bases separates the germline ends of V and J, which lose 4 bases and 1 base respectively. From cysteine to phenylalanine, the CDR3 is 18 amino acids long. Just the 54-base CDR3 DNA is kept, in frame starting at base 1.

Because TCR-alpha and TCR-beta chains were sequenced unpaired, no information on chain pairing was available. TCR libraries were generated with the immunoSEQ multiplex PCR assay, using TCR-beta and/or TCR-alpha/delta assays for each sample. The amplified TCR libraries were sequenced on the Illumina high-throughput platform. Turning to the authors' computational methods: Clustering and dimensionality reduction were performed using pairwise TCRdist distances among GMM-specific receptors from ex vivo sorted or in vitro expanded T cells. Sequence motifs defined by gene usage and CDR3 content were tested for enrichment in tetramer-positive versus tetramer-negative populations. What TCRdb holds here is the immuneACCESS table cut down to in-frame rearrangements. Part of the clones is not present; checked against another copy, under half of the missing clones reflect an unresolved V gene, and the others are unexplained. The DNA was the basis for D and trimming; V, J and clone size are from that table. For this sample there are tens of thousands of clones; roughly 91% appear just once. The biggest ten clones account for less than 2.5% of the sample.

Recombination connected TRBV4-3 to TRBJ2-3; a tentative D match to TRBD2 spans 7 bases. Sequenced: CD1b-GMM tetramer-negative cells sorted from PBMCs. Explained via the paper, the cell subset or site label denotes: T cells not binding CD1B-GMM tetramer, sorted from same donor. The clonotype originates from an adult woman with latent tuberculosis. The CDR3 region reads CASSLWVGGAFGTDTQYF. The sequence in DNA is TGCGCCAGCAGCCTGTGGGTAGGGGGGGCGTTTGGCACAGATACGCAGTATTTT.